This T cell receptor (beta chain) was found in a study of blood T cell repertoires in COVID-19. On the study more broadly: Acute-phase and convalescent COVID-19 samples originated in the United States, Italy and Spain. T cells, B-cell-depleted T cells, or PBMCs supplied cDNA or gDNA.

Germline-derived CDR1 and CDR2 are PRHDT and FYEKMQ (reference sequence). This CDR3 has 16 amino acids. With 5 bases clipped from V and 9 bases from J, the junction kept 12 bases outside the gene matches. How the authors handled the data: Reference gene primer amplification yielded estimated nucleated cell counts. Profiled with immunoSEQ multiplex PCR; TCRdb holds only in-frame clones, not every one. The D gene and trimming were derived from the DNA, and the V and J assignments and clone size from that table. The sample includes roughly 180,000 clones, 88% of them seen just once. What was sequenced was peripheral blood. The V call is TRBV13, the J call TRBJ2-1, with TRBD1 matching over 11 bases. The source of this sequence is a woman younger than 45 with acute or convalescent COVID-19. The CDR3 DNA reads as TGTGCCAGCAGCCCGTCCGGACAGGGGGCTTGGGGTGAGCAGTTCTTC. Amino acids: CASSPSGQGAWGEQFF.